Listed here are 3 T cell receptor beta chains from one sample, sequenced in a study of T cells in localized non-small cell lung cancer. The repertoire was sequenced with immunoSEQ multiplex PCR; TCRdb's copy has only in-frame clones and lacks some. The data contain about 3,500 clones, 20% to 30% of them singletons. The specimen was lung tumor tissue, collected before any cancer treatment. Receptor source: a woman between 40 and 69 years old with stage I lung adenocarcinoma.

This clone came up a few times. The chain has TRBV6-8 and TRBJ2-2; perhaps D is TRBD1 or TRBD2 (5 bases each). CDR1 MNHGY and CDR2 SAAAGT come from the germline V gene. The CDR3 is 14 residues long. Trimming pared 0 bases from V and 3 bases from J, leaving 5 bases between. CDR3 DNA: TGTGCCAGCAGTTACTCGGGGGACACCGGGGAGCTGTTTTTT. Translation: CASSYSGDTGELFF.

This clone was counted between two and nine times. The chain recombines TRBV12-2 with TRBJ1-5; the D call TRBD1 from the table was never checked on the DNA. TRBV12-2 is a pseudogene. This CDR3 is 19 amino acids long. CDR3 nucleotides: TGTGCAAGTCGCTTAGCCGGAGGGACAGCTCGATATAGCAATCAGCCCCAGCATTTT. Its protein is CASRLAGGTARYSNQPQHF.

The rearrangement joins TRBV25-1 to TRBJ1-1, with D unresolved. Trimming pared 3 bases from V and 0 bases from J, leaving 2 bases between. The germline gives CDR1 MGHDK, CDR2 SYGVNS. The CDR3 loop spans 12 amino acids. The CDR3 here is CASSEMNTEAFF. In DNA form, the CDR3 reads TGTGCCAGCAGTGAGATGAACACTGAAGCTTTCTTT.